This TCR beta chain originates from a study of blood T cells in healthy people across ages. This clonotype was counted between two and nine times. Then a second PCR, running roughly 7 to 11 cycles, was carried out with a sample-barcoded 5' primer and a J-beta primer mix. TCRdb reprocessed the 5' RACE reads with MiXCR, giving one entry per CDR3 protein. The data contain roughly 1,000,000 distinct CDR3 sequences, less than 25% of them singletons. The CDR3 sequence is 12 residues long. From germline, CDR1 is MGHRA and CDR2 YSYEKL. These same data were also listed under a study on T cells of mothers and their children.

The sample was blood. This chain joins TRBV4-1 and TRBJ2-5; a possible D gene is TRBD2 (5 bases). The J call may be wrong; the DNA end is better matched by TRBJ2-1. The TCR was taken from a girl between 2 and 10 years old in good health. The CDR3 nucleotides read TGCGCCAGCAGCCTCCCAGCGGACGGGCAGTTCTTC. Translated, it gives CASSLPADGQFF.